This T cell receptor (beta chain) was captured in a study of T cells in Graves' hyperthyroidism and ophthalmopathy. The sample holds many counts of this clonotype. Amplification of TCR beta CDR3 regions was performed using RNA transcripts as template. The HTBI primer set drove a first-round RT-PCR of the TCR CDR3. MiXCR was run by TCRdb on the multiplex PCR reads, yielding one entry per CDR3 protein. The top ten hold approximately 49% of the sample, which has under 350,000 distinct CDR3 sequences, roughly 18% seen once. The germline CDR1 and CDR2 sequences are LGHDT and YNNKEL (reference sequence). V was cut by 1 base and J by 5 bases, with 12 bases left in between. The CDR3 consists of 14 residues.

The sequenced material came from blood. The receptor was isolated from a woman aged 50 to 60 with Graves' hyperthyroidism. The chain carries TRBV3-1 and TRBJ2-7; a possible D gene is TRBD1 (6 bases). CDR3 nucleotide sequence: TGTGCCAGCAGCCAAGGGTTACAGGGTAACGAGCAGTACTTC. Amino acid sequence: CASSQGLQGNEQYF.